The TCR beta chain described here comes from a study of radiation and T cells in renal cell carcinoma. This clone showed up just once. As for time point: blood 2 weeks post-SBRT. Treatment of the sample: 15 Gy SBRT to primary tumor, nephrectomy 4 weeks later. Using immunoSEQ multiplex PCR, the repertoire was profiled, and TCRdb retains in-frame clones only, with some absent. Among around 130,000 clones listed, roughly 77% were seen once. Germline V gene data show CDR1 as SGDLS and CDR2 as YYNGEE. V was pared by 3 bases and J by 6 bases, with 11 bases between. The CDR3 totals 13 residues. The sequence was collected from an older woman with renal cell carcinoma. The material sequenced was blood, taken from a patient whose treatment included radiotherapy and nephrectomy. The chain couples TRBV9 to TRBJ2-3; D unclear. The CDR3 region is CASSGRLADTQYF. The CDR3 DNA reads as TGTGCCAGCAGCGGACGGTTAGCCGATACGCAGTATTTT. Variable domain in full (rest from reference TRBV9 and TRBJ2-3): DSGVTQTPKHLITATGQRVTLRCSPRSGDLSVYWYQQSLDQGLQFLIQYYNGEERAKGNILERFSAQQFPDLHSELNLSSLELGDSALYFCASSGRLADTQYFGPGTRLTVL.